Below are 2 T cell receptor beta chains sequenced from a single sample in a study of blood T cell repertoires in COVID-19. Here immunoSEQ multiplex PCR was the method, and the copy in TCRdb shows in-frame clones only, minus some. Altogether hundreds of thousands of clones are present, roughly four fifths being singletons, with the ten largest covering 4.7%. Sequencing was performed on peripheral blood. The source of these receptors is a woman in her 70s with acute or convalescent COVID-19.

CDR3 protein: CASRGTGMNTEAFF. The CDR3 DNA reads as TGTGCCAGCAGGGGGACAGGGATGAACACTGAAGCTTTCTTT. V gene TRBV6-5 combines with J gene TRBJ1-1, with 9 bases aligning to TRBD1. The CDR3 is 14 amino acids. V gave up 6 bases and J gave up 0 bases; unmatched junction bases: 2. Germline CDR1 is MNHEY and CDR2 is SVGAGI.

Written as DNA, the CDR3 is TGTGCCAGCTCACCAGGGCGTTCAAGGCAGCCCCAGCATTTT. Translating gives CASSPGRSRQPQHF. This chain connects TRBV18 to TRBJ1-5; D is uncertain. This CDR3 is built from 14 residues. V lost 2 bases, J lost 7 bases, and 12 bases lay in between. The germline gives CDR1 KGHSH, CDR2 LQKENI.